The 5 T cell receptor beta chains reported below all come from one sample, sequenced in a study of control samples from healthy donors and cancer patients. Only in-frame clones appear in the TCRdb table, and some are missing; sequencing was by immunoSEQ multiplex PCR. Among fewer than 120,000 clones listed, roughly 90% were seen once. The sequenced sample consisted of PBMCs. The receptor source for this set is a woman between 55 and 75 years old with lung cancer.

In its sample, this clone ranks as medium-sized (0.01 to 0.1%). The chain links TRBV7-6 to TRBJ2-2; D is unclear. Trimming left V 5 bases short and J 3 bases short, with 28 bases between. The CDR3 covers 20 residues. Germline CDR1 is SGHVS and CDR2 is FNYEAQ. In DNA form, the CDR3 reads TGTGCCAGCAGCCCAGCGAAGTGGCGCAGAATCCTTCCTCACACCGGGGAGCTGTTTTTT. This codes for CASSPAKWRRILPHTGELFF.

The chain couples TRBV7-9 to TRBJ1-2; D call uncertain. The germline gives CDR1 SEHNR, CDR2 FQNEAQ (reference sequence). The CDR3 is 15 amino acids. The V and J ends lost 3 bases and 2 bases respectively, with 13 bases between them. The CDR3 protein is CASSFGQSTNYGYTF. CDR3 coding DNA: TGTGCCAGCAGCTTTGGGCAGTCTACCAACTATGGCTACACCTTC.

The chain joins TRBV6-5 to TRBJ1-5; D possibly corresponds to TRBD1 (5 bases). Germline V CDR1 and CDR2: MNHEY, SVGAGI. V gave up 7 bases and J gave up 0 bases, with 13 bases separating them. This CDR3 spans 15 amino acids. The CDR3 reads CASNHRGYSNQPQHF. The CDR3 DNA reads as TGTGCCAGCAATCACCGGGGGTATAGCAATCAGCCCCAGCATTTT.

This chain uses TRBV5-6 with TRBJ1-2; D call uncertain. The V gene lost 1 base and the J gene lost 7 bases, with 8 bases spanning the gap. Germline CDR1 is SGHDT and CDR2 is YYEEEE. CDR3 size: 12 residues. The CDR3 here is CASSLRVRGYTF. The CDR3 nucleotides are TGTGCCAGCAGCTTGCGGGTACGTGGCTACACCTTC.

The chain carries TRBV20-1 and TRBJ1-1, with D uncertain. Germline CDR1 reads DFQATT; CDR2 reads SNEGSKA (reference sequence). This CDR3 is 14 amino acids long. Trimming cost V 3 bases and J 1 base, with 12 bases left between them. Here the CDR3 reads CSASLYGENTEAFF. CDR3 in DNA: TGCAGTGCTAGTCTGTATGGGGAGAACACTGAAGCTTTCTTT.